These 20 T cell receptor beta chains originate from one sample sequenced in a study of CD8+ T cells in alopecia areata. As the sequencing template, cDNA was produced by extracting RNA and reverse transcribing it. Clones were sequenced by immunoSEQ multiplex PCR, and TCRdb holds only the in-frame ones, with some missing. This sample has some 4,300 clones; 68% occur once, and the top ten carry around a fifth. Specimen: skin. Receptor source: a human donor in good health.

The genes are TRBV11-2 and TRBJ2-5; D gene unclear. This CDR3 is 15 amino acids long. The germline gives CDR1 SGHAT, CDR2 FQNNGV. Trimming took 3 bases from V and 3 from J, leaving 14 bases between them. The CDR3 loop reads CASSFWGNPKETQYF. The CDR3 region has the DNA TGTGCCAGCAGCTTTTGGGGTAACCCCAAAGAGACCCAGTACTTC.

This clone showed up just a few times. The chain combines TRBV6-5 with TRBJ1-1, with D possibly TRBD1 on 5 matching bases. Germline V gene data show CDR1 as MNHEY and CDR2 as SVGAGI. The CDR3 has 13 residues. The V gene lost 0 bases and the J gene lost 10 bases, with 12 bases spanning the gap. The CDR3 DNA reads TGTGCCAGCAGTTACTCCTCTATAAGGGGAGCTTTCTTT. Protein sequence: CASSYSSIRGAFF.

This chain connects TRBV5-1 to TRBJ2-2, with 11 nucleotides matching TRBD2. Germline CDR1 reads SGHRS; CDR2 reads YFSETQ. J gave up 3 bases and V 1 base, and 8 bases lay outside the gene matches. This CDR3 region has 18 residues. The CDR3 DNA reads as TGCGCCAGCAGCTTGAGAGGGGGGACTAGCGGTTACACCGGGGAGCTGTTTTTT. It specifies CASSLRGGTSGYTGELFF.

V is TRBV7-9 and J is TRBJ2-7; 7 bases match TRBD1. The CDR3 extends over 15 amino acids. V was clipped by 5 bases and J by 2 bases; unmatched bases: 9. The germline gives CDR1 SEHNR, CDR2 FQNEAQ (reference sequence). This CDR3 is CASSRSTGKTYEQYF. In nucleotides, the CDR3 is TGTGCCAGCAGCCGATCGACAGGGAAAACCTACGAGCAGTACTTC.

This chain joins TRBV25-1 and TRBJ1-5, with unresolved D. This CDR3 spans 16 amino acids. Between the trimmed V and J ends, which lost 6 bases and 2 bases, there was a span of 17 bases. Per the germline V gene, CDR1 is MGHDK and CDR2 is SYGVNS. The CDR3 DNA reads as TGTGCCAGCAGAAATTCTCAGTGGGCCGGCAATCAGCCCCAGCATTTT. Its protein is CASRNSQWAGNQPQHF.

The CDR3 DNA reads TGCAGCGCCCACAGGGCTGGGGAGCTGTTTTTT. Translation: CSAHRAGELFF. The V and J genes are TRBV29-1 and TRBJ2-2; a weak D match, TRBD1 (6 bases). Deletions cut 7 bases from V and 8 bases from J, with 11 bases between. The V gene's germline CDR1 is SQVTM and CDR2 ANQGSEA. The CDR3 covers 11 residues.

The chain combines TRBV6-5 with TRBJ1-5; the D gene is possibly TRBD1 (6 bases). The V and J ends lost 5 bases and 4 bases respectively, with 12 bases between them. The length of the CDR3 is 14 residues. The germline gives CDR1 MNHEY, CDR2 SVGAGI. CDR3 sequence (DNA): TGTGCCAGCAGTGCCGGGACAATTAATCAGCCCCAGCATTTT. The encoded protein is CASSAGTINQPQHF.

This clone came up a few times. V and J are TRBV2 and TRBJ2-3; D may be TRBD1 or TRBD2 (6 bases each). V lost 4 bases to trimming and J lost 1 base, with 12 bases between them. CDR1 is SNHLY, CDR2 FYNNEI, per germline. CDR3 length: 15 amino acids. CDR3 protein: CASSVDRRGTDTQYF. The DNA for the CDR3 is TGTGCCAGCAGTGTCGACAGGAGGGGCACAGATACGCAGTATTTT. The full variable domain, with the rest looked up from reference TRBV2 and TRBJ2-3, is EPEVTQTPSHQVTQMGQEVILRCVPISNHLYFYWYRQILGQKVEFLVSFYNNEISEKSEIFDDQFSVERPDGSNFTLKIRSTKLEDSAMYFCASSVDRRGTDTQYFGPGTRLTVL.

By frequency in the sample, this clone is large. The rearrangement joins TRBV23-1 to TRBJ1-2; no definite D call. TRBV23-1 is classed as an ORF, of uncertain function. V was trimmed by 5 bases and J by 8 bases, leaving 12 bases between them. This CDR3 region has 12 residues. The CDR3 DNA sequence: TGCGCCAGCAGTAGAGGCTCGTCCGGCTACACCTTC. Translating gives CASSRGSSGYTF.

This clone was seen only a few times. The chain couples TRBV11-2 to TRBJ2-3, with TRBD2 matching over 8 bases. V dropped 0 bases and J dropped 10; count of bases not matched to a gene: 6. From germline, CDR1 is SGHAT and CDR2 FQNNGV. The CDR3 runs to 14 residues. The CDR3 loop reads CASSLDPGLAAQYF. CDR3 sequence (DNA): TGTGCCAGCAGCTTAGATCCCGGACTAGCCGCGCAGTATTTT.

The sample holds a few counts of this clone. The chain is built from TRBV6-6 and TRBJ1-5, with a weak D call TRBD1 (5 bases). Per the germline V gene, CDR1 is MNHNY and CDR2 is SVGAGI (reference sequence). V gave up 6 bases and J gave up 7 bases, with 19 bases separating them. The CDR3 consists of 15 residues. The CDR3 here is CASSLRRVRGQPQHF. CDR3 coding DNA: TGTGCCAGCAGCCTCCGCAGGGTGAGAGGACAGCCCCAGCATTTT.

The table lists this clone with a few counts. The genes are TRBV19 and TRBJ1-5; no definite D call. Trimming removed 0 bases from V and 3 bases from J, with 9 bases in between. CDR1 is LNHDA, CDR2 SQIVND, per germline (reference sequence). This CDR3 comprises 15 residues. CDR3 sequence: CASSIDQGLNQPQHF. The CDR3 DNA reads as TGTGCCAGTAGTATAGATCAAGGACTCAATCAGCCCCAGCATTTT.

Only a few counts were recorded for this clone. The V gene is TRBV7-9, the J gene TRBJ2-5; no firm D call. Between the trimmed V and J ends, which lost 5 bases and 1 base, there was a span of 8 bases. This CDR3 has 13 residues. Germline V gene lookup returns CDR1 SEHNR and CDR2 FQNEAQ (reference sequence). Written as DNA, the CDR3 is TGTGCCAGCAGCGCCCCGGGCCAAGAGACCCAGTACTTC. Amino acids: CASSAPGQETQYF.

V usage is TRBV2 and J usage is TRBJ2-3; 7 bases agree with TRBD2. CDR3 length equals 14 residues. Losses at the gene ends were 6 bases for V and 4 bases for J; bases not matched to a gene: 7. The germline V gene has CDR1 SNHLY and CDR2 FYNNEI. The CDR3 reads CASRRGGPPDTQYF. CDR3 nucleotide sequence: TGTGCCAGCAGACGGGGAGGGCCCCCAGATACGCAGTATTTT.

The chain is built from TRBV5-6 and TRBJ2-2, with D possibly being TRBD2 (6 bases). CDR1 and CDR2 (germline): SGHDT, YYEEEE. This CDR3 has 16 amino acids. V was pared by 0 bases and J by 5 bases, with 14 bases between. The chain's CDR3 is CASSLAGAVLTGELFF. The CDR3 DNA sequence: TGTGCCAGCAGCTTGGCGGGAGCGGTGCTGACCGGGGAGCTGTTTTTT. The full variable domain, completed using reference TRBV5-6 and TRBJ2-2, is DAGVTQSPTHLIKTRGQQVTLRCSPKSGHDTVSWYQQALGQGPQFIFQYYEEEERQRGNFPDRFSGHQFPNYSSELNVNALLLGDSALYLCASSLAGAVLTGELFFGEGSRLTVL.

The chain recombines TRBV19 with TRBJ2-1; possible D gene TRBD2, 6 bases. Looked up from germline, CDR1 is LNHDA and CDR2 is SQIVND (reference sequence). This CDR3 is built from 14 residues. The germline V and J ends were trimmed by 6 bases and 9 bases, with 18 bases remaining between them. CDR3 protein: CASSSPGLQSEQFF. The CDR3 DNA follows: TGTGCCAGTAGCTCCCCGGGACTCCAATCTGAGCAGTTCTTC. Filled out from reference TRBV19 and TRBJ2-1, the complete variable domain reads DGGITQSPKYLFRKEGQNVTLSCEQNLNHDAMYWYRQDPGQGLRLIYYSQIVNDFQKGDIAEGYSVSREKKESFPLTVTSAQKNPTAFYLCASSSPGLQSEQFFGPGTRLTVL.

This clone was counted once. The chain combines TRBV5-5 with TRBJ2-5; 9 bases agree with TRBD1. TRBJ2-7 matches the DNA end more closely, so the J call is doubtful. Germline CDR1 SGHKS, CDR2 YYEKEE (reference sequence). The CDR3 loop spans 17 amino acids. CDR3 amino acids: CASSLRGPGQGRGEQYF. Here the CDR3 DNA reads TGTGCCAGCAGCTTGAGGGGCCCGGGACAGGGACGCGGCGAGCAGTACTTC.

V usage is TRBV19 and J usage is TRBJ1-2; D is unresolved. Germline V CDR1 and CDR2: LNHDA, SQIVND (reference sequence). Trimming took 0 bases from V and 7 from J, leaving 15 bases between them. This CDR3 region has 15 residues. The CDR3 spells CASSIEEGTTSGYTF. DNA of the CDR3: TGTGCCAGTAGTATAGAAGAGGGCACAACCTCTGGCTACACCTTC.

The CDR3 DNA is TGTGCCAGTAGGAAGGAGGCGGGCACTTCAGGAGAGCAGTACTTC. As protein: CASRKEAGTSGEQYF. The genes are TRBV19 and TRBJ2-5; D is perhaps TRBD2 (5 bases). Trimming shortened V by 6 bases and J by 11 bases, and 25 bases separated the two germline ends. The CDR3 loop spans 15 amino acids. Germline V gene data show CDR1 as LNHDA and CDR2 as SQIVND (reference sequence). Supplemented by reference TRBV19 and TRBJ2-5, the full variable domain reads DGGITQSPKYLFRKEGQNVTLSCEQNLNHDAMYWYRQDPGQGLRLIYYSQIVNDFQKGDIAEGYSVSREKKESFPLTVTSAQKNPTAFYLCASRKEAGTSGEQYFGPGTRLLVL.

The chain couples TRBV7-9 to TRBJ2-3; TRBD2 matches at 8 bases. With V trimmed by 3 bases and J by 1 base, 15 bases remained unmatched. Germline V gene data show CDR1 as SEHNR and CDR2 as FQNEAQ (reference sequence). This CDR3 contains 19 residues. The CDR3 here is CASSLGIGSGDSRTDTQYF. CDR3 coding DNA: TGTGCCAGCAGCTTGGGTATTGGTAGCGGGGATTCTCGCACAGATACGCAGTATTTT.